Listed below are T cell receptor beta chains from one sample, sequenced in a study of T cells in narcolepsy. Libraries were prepared by immunoSEQ multiplex PCR; TCRdb keeps only in-frame clonotypes and omits some of them. The sample records 20,000 to 25,000 clones, about 92% being singletons. Sequenced material: CD45RA- memory CD4+ T cells from PBMCs. These receptors all come from a human donor with narcolepsy. The CDR3 runs from the conserved cysteine through the conserved F or W. The order of the fields is CDR3 protein, CDR3 DNA, J gene, clone size, V gene, D gene. D genes are given only for firm matches. Where a row states a size, it is once, few, many or the class of an expanded clone; other rows omit it.

CAIRGDRGDYGYTF	TGTGCCATCAGGGGGGACAGGGGAGACTATGGCTACACCTTC	TRBJ1-2	-	TRBV10-3	TRBD1
CASSAGSGELFF	TGTGCCAGCAGTGCAGGGAGCGGGGAGCTGTTTTTT	TRBJ2-2	-	TRBV2	-
CASSPQTGPAGELFF	TGTGCCAGCTCACCACAGACAGGACCGGCCGGGGAGCTGTTTTTT	TRBJ2-2	-	TRBV18	-
CASSPWQDSNQPQHF	TGTGCCAGCTCACCATGGCAGGATAGCAATCAGCCCCAGCATTTT	TRBJ1-5	-	TRBV18	-
CASSLGNRGGYTF	TGTGCCAGCAGCTTAGGGAACAGGGGGGGCTACACCTTC	TRBJ1-2	-	TRBV7-2	TRBD1
CASSQLIREVGEKLFF	TGTGCCAGCAGCCAATTAATCAGGGAGGTGGGTGAAAAACTGTTTTTT	TRBJ1-4	-	TRBV4-2	-
CASSVQTTDTQYF	TGTGCCAGCAGCGTACAGACGACAGATACGCAGTATTTT	TRBJ2-3	-	TRBV9	-
CASSPGQINTEAFF	TGTGCCAGCTCACCCGGACAGATAAACACTGAAGCTTTCTTT	TRBJ1-1	-	TRBV18	-
CASSLGQGNQPQHF	TGTGCCAGCAGTTTGGGCCAGGGCAATCAGCCCCAGCATTTT	TRBJ1-5	-	TRBV2	-
CASSSTSGPWEAFF	TGTGCCAGCAGCTCCACCTCGGGACCTTGGGAAGCTTTCTTT	TRBJ1-1	-	TRBV7-2	-
CASSQDWATLGLAGEFPSGNIQYF	TGTGCCAGCAGCCAAGATTGGGCTACCCTGGGACTAGCGGGAGAGTTCCCAAGTGGAAACATTCAGTACTTC	TRBJ2-4	-	TRBV4-2	TRBD2
CASSTDRRNTGELFF	TGTGCCAGCTCAACCGACAGGAGGAACACCGGGGAGCTGTTTTTT	TRBJ2-2	-	TRBV18	-
CASSPSPYEQYF	TGCGCCAGCAGCCCATCCCCCTACGAGCAGTACTTC	TRBJ2-7	-	TRBV5-1	-
CASRYTGELFF	TGTGCCAGCAGGTACACCGGGGAGCTGTTTTTT	TRBJ2-2	-	TRBV6-5	-
CASSGQGFTGELFF	TGTGCCAGCTCTGGACAGGGATTCACCGGGGAGCTGTTTTTT	TRBJ2-2	-	TRBV2	TRBD1
CASSLETGGNEKLFF	TGCGCCAGCAGCTTGGAAACAGGGGGTAATGAAAAACTGTTTTTT	TRBJ1-4	-	TRBV5-1	TRBD1
CASSLTGPEGYTF	TGCGCCAGCAGCCTAACCGGGCCGGAAGGCTACACCTTC	TRBJ1-2	-	TRBV5-1	-
CASSIRQGANEQFF	TGTGCCAGTAGTATACGCCAGGGGGCTAATGAGCAGTTCTTC	TRBJ2-1	once	TRBV19	TRBD1
CAWSLRYTEAFF	TGTGCCTGGAGTTTAAGGTACACTGAAGCTTTCTTT	TRBJ1-1	-	TRBV30	-
CASRSGQGADTQYF	TGTGCAAGTCGCTCCGGACAGGGGGCAGATACGCAGTATTTT	TRBJ2-3	-	TRBV12-2	-
CASSYWEGGQPQHF	TGTGCCAGCAGTTACTGGGAGGGAGGGCAGCCCCAGCATTTT	TRBJ1-5	-	TRBV6-6	-
CASSPGLRGGELFF	TGTGCCAGCAGCCCCGGCCTGCGGGGCGGGGAGCTGTTTTTT	TRBJ2-2	-	TRBV27	-
CASSGASGSVIKETQYF	TGTGCCAGCAGTGGGGCTAGCGGGAGTGTCATAAAAGAGACCCAGTACTTC	TRBJ2-5	-	TRBV2	TRBD2
CASSGGGGRDYGYTF	TGCGCCAGCAGCGGGGGCGGCGGACGGGACTATGGCTACACCTTC	TRBJ1-2	once	TRBV5-1	-
CAWSPSRDEQFF	TGTGCCTGGAGTCCTTCTCGCGATGAGCAGTTCTTC	TRBJ2-1	-	TRBV30	-
CASSPSQGMVSGNTIYF	TGTGCCAGCTCACCCTCACAGGGGATGGTGTCTGGAAACACCATATATTTT	TRBJ1-3	few	TRBV18	TRBD1
CASGDRRSYEQYF	TGTGCCAGCGGGGACAGGCGTTCCTACGAGCAGTACTTC	TRBJ2-7	-	TRBV7-6	TRBD1
CASSTTRQETQYF	TGTGCCAGCAGCACGACTCGCCAAGAGACCCAGTACTTC	TRBJ2-5	-	TRBV7-2	-
CASSSLGGQGVRKEQFF	TGTGCCAGCAGTTCCTTGGGGGGACAGGGAGTACGAAAAGAGCAGTTCTTC	TRBJ2-1	-	TRBV7-2	TRBD1
CASSPRVRTSSGELFF	TGTGCCAGCAGCCCGCGCGTTCGGACTAGCAGCGGGGAGCTGTTTTTT	TRBJ2-2	-	TRBV4-2	TRBD2
CASSVGGDTDTQYF	TGTGCCAGCAGCGTCGGGGGAGACACAGATACGCAGTATTTT	TRBJ2-3	-	TRBV4-2	-
CSARILKGLFF	TGCAGTGCTAGGATATTAAAAGGGCTGTTTTTT	TRBJ1-4	-	TRBV20-1	-
CSERTGTTEKLFF	TGCAGCGAAAGGACTGGAACGACCGAAAAACTGTTTTTT	TRBJ1-4	-	TRBV29-1	-
CASSIGTGNSYGYTF	TGTGCCAGTAGTATAGGAACAGGGAACAGCTATGGCTACACCTTC	TRBJ1-2	-	TRBV19	-
CASSSAGRFDGELFF	TGTGCCAGCAGCTCGGCCGGGAGATTTGACGGGGAGCTGTTTTTT	TRBJ2-2	-	TRBV5-6	-
CASNPDLGGEQYF	TGTGCCAGCAACCCCGACCTGGGGGGGGAGCAGTACTTC	TRBJ2-7	-	TRBV6-1	TRBD2
CASSQGEASGNTIYF	TGTGCCAGCTCACAGGGGGAAGCCTCTGGAAACACCATATATTTT	TRBJ1-3	-	TRBV18	-
CASSLSAGETQYF	TGCGCCAGCAGCTTGTCGGCCGGAGAGACCCAGTACTTC	TRBJ2-5	-	TRBV5-1	-
CASTSGRDYEQYF	TGTGCCAGCACCTCGGGGAGAGATTACGAGCAGTACTTC	TRBJ2-7	-	TRBV5-6	-
CAGSSAGGPGETQYF	TGTGCCGGCAGCTCAGCGGGAGGCCCGGGGGAGACCCAGTACTTC	TRBJ2-5	-	TRBV28	TRBD2
CASSGQGDGEQFF	TGTGCCAGCAGCGGACAGGGGGATGGTGAGCAGTTCTTC	TRBJ2-1	few	TRBV7-3	TRBD1
CASSPPGLAHRGNEQFF	TGTGCCAGCAGTCCTCCGGGACTAGCGCACCGGGGCAATGAGCAGTTCTTC	TRBJ2-1	few	TRBV5-4	TRBD2
CASSLTGLFEAFF	TGTGCCAGCAGCTTAACAGGGCTGTTTGAAGCTTTCTTT	TRBJ1-1	-	TRBV7-9	-
CAISEGLRGMNTEAFF	TGTGCCATCAGTGAGGGTCTAAGGGGAATGAACACTGAAGCTTTCTTT	TRBJ1-1	few	TRBV10-3	-
CASREQGSNQPQHF	TGTGCCAGCAGAGAGCAGGGCAGCAATCAGCCCCAGCATTTT	TRBJ1-5	-	TRBV25-1	-
CASSPGSDYGYTF	TGTGCCAGCAGCCCTGGATCGGACTATGGCTACACCTTC	TRBJ1-2	-	TRBV11-2	-
CASSDLAGGPGEQFF	TGTGCCAGCAGTGACCTAGCGGGAGGGCCGGGTGAGCAGTTCTTC	TRBJ2-1	-	TRBV6-4	TRBD2
CASSSSGTNTGELFF	TGTGCCAGCAGCTCCTCGGGCACGAACACCGGGGAGCTGTTTTTT	TRBJ2-2	-	TRBV11-3	-
CASSPRGRAYNEQFF	TGTGCCAGCAGTCCCCGGGGCAGGGCCTACAATGAGCAGTTCTTC	TRBJ2-1	-	TRBV25-1	-
CASSPRSGGLGTEAFF	TGTGCCAGCAGCCCACGGAGCGGGGGGCTTGGCACTGAAGCTTTCTTT	TRBJ1-1	once	TRBV7-3	-
CASSFRDRPNYGYTF	TGTGCCAGCAGCTTCCGGGACAGACCTAACTATGGCTACACCTTC	TRBJ1-2	-	TRBV5-6	TRBD1
CASSGNGRPYSYNEQFF	TGTGCCAGCAGCGGTAACGGCAGGCCGTACTCCTACAATGAGCAGTTCTTC	TRBJ2-1	-	TRBV28	-
CASRLEAGGGNEQFF	TGTGCAAGTCGCTTAGAAGCGGGAGGTGGCAATGAGCAGTTCTTC	TRBJ2-1	-	TRBV12-2	-
CASRQKTRGTEAFF	TGTGCCAGCAGACAAAAGACAAGGGGCACTGAAGCTTTCTTT	TRBJ1-1	-	TRBV6-5	-